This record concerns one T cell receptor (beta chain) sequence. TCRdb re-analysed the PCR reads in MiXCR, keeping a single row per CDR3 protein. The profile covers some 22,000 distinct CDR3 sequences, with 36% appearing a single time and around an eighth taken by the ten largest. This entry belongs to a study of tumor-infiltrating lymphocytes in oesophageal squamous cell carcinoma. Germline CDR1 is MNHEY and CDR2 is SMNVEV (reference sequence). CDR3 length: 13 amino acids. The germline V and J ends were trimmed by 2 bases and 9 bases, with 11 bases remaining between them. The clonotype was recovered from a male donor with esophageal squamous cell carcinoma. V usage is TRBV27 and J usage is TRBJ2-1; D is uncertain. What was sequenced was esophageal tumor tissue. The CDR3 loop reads CASSLGVPGEQFF. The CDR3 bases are TGTGCCAGCAGTTTAGGAGTTCCTGGTGAGCAGTTCTTC.